This T cell receptor beta chain was observed in a study of blood T cell repertoires in COVID-19. About the research overall: Donors in the United States, Italy and Spain gave samples during acute or convalescent COVID-19. T cells, B-cell-depleted T cells, or PBMCs provided the cDNA or gDNA that served as material.

V was cut by 6 bases and J by 0 bases, with 11 bases left in between. Germline V gene lookup returns CDR1 MDHEN and CDR2 SYDVKM. The CDR3 runs 15 residues. Authors' processing steps: Nucleated cell counts were estimated from reference gene primer amplification. Repertoires were generated with immunoSEQ multiplex PCR, while TCRdb's copy carries only in-frame clones and drops some. V, J and clone size reflect that table, while D and trimming were determined from the DNA. Of some 120,000 clones in the sample, over 65% were seen once. V usage is TRBV28 and J usage is TRBJ1-4; D possibly corresponds to TRBD1 (5 bases). Material for sequencing was peripheral blood. The receptor's source is a human donor with acute or convalescent COVID-19. The donor label of this sample is uncertain. CDR3 amino acids: CASSSMTATNEKLFF. For the CDR3, the DNA is TGTGCCAGCAGCTCAATGACAGCAACTAATGAAAAACTGTTTTTT.